The sequence of this T cell receptor (beta chain) was determined in a study of cytomegalovirus exposure and HLA in healthy donors. Vbeta (60) and Jbeta (13) primers were used in the PCR. Some clones are missing from TCRdb's copy, which holds only in-frame ones; the method was immunoSEQ multiplex PCR. Of 110,000 or so clones listed, roughly 80% were seen once; the top ten hold 6% to 8%. V gave up 5 bases and J gave up 2 bases, with 11 bases separating them. Germline CDR1 reads SGHDT; CDR2 reads YYEEEE. The CDR3 covers 14 residues. Source material: PBMCs. This clonotype was sampled from a man aged 30-40 years in good health and CMV-seropositive. The chain uses TRBV5-6 and TRBJ1-5; perhaps TRBD1 as D (6 bases). The CDR3, as DNA: TGTGCCAGCAGTGACTCAGGGGGCAATCAGCCCCAGCATTTT. Encoded protein: CASSDSGGNQPQHF.